This entry lists 3 T cell receptor beta chains sequenced from one sample in a study of T cell clones after liver transplantation. Measured with immunoSEQ multiplex PCR; TCRdb has only the in-frame clones, and not every one. In the table there are approximately 100,000 clones, around 84% of which are singletons. The sample in question was CD4+ T cells from blood, obtained approximately 4 years after liver transplant. These receptors were obtained from a human patient who received a liver transplant. Some T cells may have come from the graft donor.

This clone occurred once. The V call is TRBV6-4, the J call TRBJ2-1, with TRBD2 identical over 11 bases. CDR1 is MRHNA, CDR2 SNTAGT, per germline. Germline trimming cut 6 bases from V and 2 bases from J; bases unmatched to any gene: 6. This CDR3 contains 16 residues. CDR3 loop: CASSLLAGVPYNEQFF. The CDR3 DNA sequence: TGTGCCAGCAGCCTACTAGCGGGAGTCCCCTACAATGAGCAGTTCTTC.

This chain connects TRBV6-1 to TRBJ2-3; D may be TRBD1 (5 bases). The CDR3 contains 14 residues. Germline V gene data show CDR1 as MNHNS and CDR2 as SASEGT. With 8 bases removed from V and 1 base from J, the gap between germline ends came to 13 bases. The CDR3 region is CASSDREGTDTQYF. The DNA of the CDR3 is TGTGCCAGCTCTGACAGAGAAGGCACAGATACGCAGTATTTT.

J is TRBJ1-4 and V is TRBV28; D is undetermined. CDR1 and CDR2 from the germline V gene are MDHEN and SYDVKM. The CDR3 runs 16 residues. V was trimmed by 3 bases and J by 7 bases, leaving 18 bases between them. The CDR3 sequence: CASSFPDPSGGEKLFF. In nucleotides, the CDR3 is TGTGCCAGCAGTTTTCCCGACCCGTCTGGAGGTGAAAAACTGTTTTTT.